This T cell receptor beta chain originates from a study of blood T cell repertoires in COVID-19. Study-level information: Whether acute or convalescent, the COVID-19 samples came from the United States, Italy and Spain. The cDNA or gDNA used as material had been derived from T cells, B-cell-depleted T cells, or PBMCs.

Per the original methods: From reference gene primer amplification, estimates of nucleated cell counts were derived. Produced via immunoSEQ multiplex PCR; TCRdb's table is partial and in-frame only. That table is the source of V, J and clone size, and D and trimming were worked out from the DNA. The repertoire includes around 200,000 clones, about 88% of them detected once, and about 1.7% sits in the top ten. The sequence was collected from a man between 18 and 29 years old with active or convalescent COVID-19. Sequenced sample: peripheral blood.

The CDR3 spells CASSHKIEVTEAFF. The DNA for the CDR3 is TGTGCCAGCAGCCACAAAATCGAGGTCACTGAAGCTTTCTTT. This chain joins TRBV7-9 and TRBJ1-1; D remains ambiguous. Trimming left V 5 bases short and J 4 bases short, with 14 bases between. The CDR3 has 14 amino acids. Germline V lookup: CDR1 SEHNR, CDR2 FQNEAQ (reference sequence).